The present TCR beta chain was sequenced within a study of a mutant IDH1 vaccine in newly diagnosed glioma. Using immunoSEQ multiplex PCR, the repertoire was profiled, and TCRdb retains in-frame clones only, with some absent. Altogether 30,000 to 35,000 clones are present, about four fifths being singletons, with the ten largest covering roughly 9%. Described time point: baseline, week 1 (first vaccination visit). Treatment in this sample: pre-vaccination baseline after standard-of-care therapy. The sequencing here drew on peripheral blood mononuclear cells (PBMCs), taken from a glioma patient treated with radiotherapy, temozolomide or both. This TCR derives from a man aged 50-60 years with glioma. Some clones in this sample may be carry-over from other donors' samples.

The CDR3 spells CASSRLGTDNYEQYF. CDR3 bases: TGCGCCAGCAGCAGGTTAGGGACCGATAATTACGAGCAGTACTTC. The V call is TRBV5-1, the J call TRBJ2-7, with D perhaps assigned TRBD1 or TRBD2 (5 bases each). Trimming cost V 4 bases and J 4 bases, with 18 bases left between them. Per germline, CDR1 SGHRS and CDR2 YFSETQ. There are 15 residues in the CDR3.